This T cell receptor (beta chain) is from a study of vaccination effects on CD4 cells after COVID-19 (dated 2022 in TCRdb). Study-level background: Post-vaccine samples across the study were collected a median of 72 days after the second dose, with a range of 14 to 241. The study compared SARS-CoV-2 spike-specific CD4+ TCR repertoires before and after mRNA vaccination in COVID-19 convalescent patients and infection-naive vaccine recipients. The full study included fewer than eleven COVID-19 convalescent patients and a handful of SARS-CoV-2-naive healthy vaccine recipients. Cultures from other donors in the study were sequenced with the Oncomine TCR Beta short-read assay on an Illumina iSeq 100. The paper's findings and limits, for the study overall: In healthy vaccine recipients, vaccine-induced clones were almost all SARS-CoV-2 mono-reactive, with only 1 of 255 cross-reactive with common cold coronaviruses. Only a small number of convalescent patients were included, and no early post-infection timepoints were available, which limited the study. Both infection-induced and vaccine-induced clones contracted markedly at late post-vaccination timepoints, which is consistent with waning T cell responses.

Note on this clone: Its recognized antigen is unknown. Base-call qualities are not available, and no considerably larger clone is one nucleotide away.

Library construction relied on the immunoSEQ multiplex PCR assay. DNA from the cultured and isolated CD4+ T cells underwent TCR beta CDR3 sequencing. From the authors' description of their analysis: The analysis removed non-productive TCR sequences, trimmed reads to the CDR3 region, and retained only CDR3s that were 7 or more amino acids long. The MANAFEST web app was used to identify antigen-specific clonotypes by comparing expansion in peptide wells with expansion in reference cultures. To be called positive, a clone needed expansion at FDR<0.05 compared with the reference and with all other wells, an odds ratio greater than 5, and a frequency greater than 0.1% in two replicate wells. Clonotypes significantly expanded in SARS-CoV-2 spike wells and in at least one common cold coronavirus spike condition were defined as cross-reactive. CDR3 similarity was assessed by Levenshtein distance with the stringdist R package, and unrooted trees were built with ape in R 3.6.1. TCRdb provides this immuneACCESS table in a form limited to in-frame rearrangements. Some clones are lacking; in checked studies, under half of them reflect an unresolved V gene, and why the rest are absent is not known. That table gives V, J and clone size, and the DNA gave D and trimming. Recorded for this sample are about 20,000 clones; roughly 72% of them occurred a single time. The top ten clonotypes cover more than 8.5% of the sample.

The CDR3 runs 13 amino acids, cysteine and phenylalanine included. CDR3 DNA is the only sequence kept; it has 39 bases, read in frame from the first base. Via the germline V gene, CDR1 is MNHEY and CDR2 SVGAGI. A distance of 12 bases separates the germline ends of V and J, which lose 6 bases and 3 bases respectively. In the ViraFEST assay, PBMC were stimulated with viral peptide pools, and antigen-specific CD4+ T cell clonotypes were then identified by expansion using TCR sequencing. After around 11 days of culture, CD4+ T cells were isolated with the EasySep CD4+ T cell isolation kit. Two doses of either the BNT162b2 or the mRNA-1273 mRNA SARS-CoV-2 vaccine were administered to participants. Healthy vaccine recipients had no prior SARS-CoV-2 infection, confirmed by negative nucleocapsid antibodies before and after vaccination. Each well held roughly 2 million PBMC cultured in IMDM containing roughly 5.1% human AB serum, 8 to 10 IU/ml IL-2 and gentamicin, along with roughly 10 ug/ml peptides. On days 3 and 7, half of the culture medium was replaced with fresh IL-2-containing medium. Unless otherwise noted, each peptide stimulation condition was cultured in triplicate wells. PBMC were separated from whole blood using Ficoll-Paque Plus gradient centrifugation and were then either cryopreserved at -140C or used fresh. Overlapping peptide pools spanned the spike proteins of SARS-CoV-2 and the common cold coronaviruses HCoV-NL63, HCoV-OC43 and HCoV-229E. The QIAamp micro DNA kit was used to extract genomic DNA from the cultured CD4+ T cells.

The sequence joins TRBV6-5 to TRBJ2-7; TRBD1 is perhaps the D gene, given 6 matching bases. This TCR derives from a human donor who received a COVID-19 vaccine. The sequencing used CD4+ T cells from PBMCs cultured with HCoV-NL63 spike peptides, collected after COVID-19 vaccination. In light of the paper, this sample's cell subset or site label describes: HCoV-NL63 spike overlapping peptide pool stimulation. The CDR3 in this case is CASSEFRGYEQYF. The bases are TGTGCCAGCAGCGAGTTCAGGGGCTACGAGCAGTACTTC.